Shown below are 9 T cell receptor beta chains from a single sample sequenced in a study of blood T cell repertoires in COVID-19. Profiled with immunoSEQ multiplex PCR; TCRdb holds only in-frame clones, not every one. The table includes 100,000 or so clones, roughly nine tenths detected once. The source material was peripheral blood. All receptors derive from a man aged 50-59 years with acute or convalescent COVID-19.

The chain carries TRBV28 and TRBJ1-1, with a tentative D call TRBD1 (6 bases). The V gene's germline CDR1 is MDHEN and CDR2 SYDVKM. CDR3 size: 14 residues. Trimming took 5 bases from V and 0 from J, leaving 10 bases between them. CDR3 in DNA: TGTGCCAGCAGTCGGGGACAATTGAACACTGAAGCTTTCTTT. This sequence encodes CASSRGQLNTEAFF.

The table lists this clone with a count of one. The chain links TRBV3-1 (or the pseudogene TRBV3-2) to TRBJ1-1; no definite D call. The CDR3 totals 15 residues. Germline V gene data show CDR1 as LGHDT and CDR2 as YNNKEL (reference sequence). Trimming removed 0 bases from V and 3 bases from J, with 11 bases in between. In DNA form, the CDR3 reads TGTGCCAGCAGCCAAGACCCGGGGAGGGACACTGAAGCTTTCTTT. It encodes CASSQDPGRDTEAFF.

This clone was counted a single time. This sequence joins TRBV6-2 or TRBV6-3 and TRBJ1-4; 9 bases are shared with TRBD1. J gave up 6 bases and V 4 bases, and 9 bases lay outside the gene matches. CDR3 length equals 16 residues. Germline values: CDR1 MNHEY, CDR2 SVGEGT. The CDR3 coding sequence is TGTGCCAGCAGTTCACCGGGACAGGGCTCTCATGAAAAACTGTTTTTT. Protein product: CASSSPGQGSHEKLFF.

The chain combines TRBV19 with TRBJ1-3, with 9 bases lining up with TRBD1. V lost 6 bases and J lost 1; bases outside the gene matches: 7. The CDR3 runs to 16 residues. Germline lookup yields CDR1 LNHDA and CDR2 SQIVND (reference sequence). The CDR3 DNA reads TGTGCCAGTAGACAGGGGGCAGGTTCGTCTGGAAACACCATATATTTT. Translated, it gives CASRQGAGSSGNTIYF.

The CDR3 reads CASIDRENYGYTF. The CDR3 nucleotides read TGTGCCAGCATTGACAGGGAAAACTATGGCTACACCTTC. V and J are TRBV7-9 and TRBJ1-2, with TRBD1 matching over 7 bases. CDR1 and CDR2 (germline): SEHNR, FQNEAQ (reference sequence). The CDR3 length is 13 residues. J gave up 2 bases and V 7 bases, and 4 bases lay outside the gene matches.

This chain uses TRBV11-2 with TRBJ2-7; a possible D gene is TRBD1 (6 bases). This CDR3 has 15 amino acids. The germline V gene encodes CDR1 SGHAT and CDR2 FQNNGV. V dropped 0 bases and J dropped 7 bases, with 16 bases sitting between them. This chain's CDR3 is CASSLDMGALGEQYF. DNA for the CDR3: TGTGCCAGCAGCTTAGATATGGGGGCGCTGGGGGAGCAGTACTTC.

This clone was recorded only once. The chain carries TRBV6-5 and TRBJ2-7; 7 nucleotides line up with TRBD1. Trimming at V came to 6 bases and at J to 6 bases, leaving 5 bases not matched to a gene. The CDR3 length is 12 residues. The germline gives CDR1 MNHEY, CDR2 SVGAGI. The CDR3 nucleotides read TGTGCCAGCAGGAACAGGGGCCTCGAGCAGTACTTC. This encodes CASRNRGLEQYF.

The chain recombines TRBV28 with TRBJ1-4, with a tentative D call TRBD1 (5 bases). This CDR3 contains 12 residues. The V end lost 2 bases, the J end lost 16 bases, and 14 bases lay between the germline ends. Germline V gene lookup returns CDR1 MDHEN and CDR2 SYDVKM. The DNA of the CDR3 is TGTGCCAGCAGTTTAACAGGCCCATCGTCGTTTTTT. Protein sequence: CASSLTGPSSFF.

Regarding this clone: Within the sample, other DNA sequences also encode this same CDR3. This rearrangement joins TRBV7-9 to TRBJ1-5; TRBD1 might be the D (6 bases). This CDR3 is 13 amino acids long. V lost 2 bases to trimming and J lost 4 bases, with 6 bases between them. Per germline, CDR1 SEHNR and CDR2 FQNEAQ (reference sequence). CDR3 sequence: CASSLQGNQPQHF. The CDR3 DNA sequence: TGTGCCAGCAGCTTACAGGGGAATCAGCCCCAGCATTTT. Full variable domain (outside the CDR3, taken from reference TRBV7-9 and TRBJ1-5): DTGVSQNPRHKITKRGQNVTFRCDPISEHNRLYWYRQTLGQGPEFLTYFQNEAQLEKSRLLSDRFSAERPKGSFSTLEIQRTEQGDSAMYLCASSLQGNQPQHFGDGTRLSIL.